Each of the 30 T cell receptor beta chains below was sequenced from the same sample in a study of sequential checkpoint blockade in melanoma. Repertoires were generated with immunoSEQ multiplex PCR, while TCRdb's copy carries only in-frame clones and drops some. The table records 4,000 or so clones, roughly 22% of them present only once. Treatment specified: randomized to nivolumab then ipilimumab (arm A) or the reverse (arm B). Here the sequenced sample was tumor tissue (inferred from file names), taken from a patient given nivolumab and ipilimumab in sequence. These receptors originate from a human donor with melanoma.

In its sample, this clone ranks as medium-sized (0.01 to 0.1%). This chain joins TRBV11-3 and TRBJ2-3; maybe TRBD1 (6 bases). The CDR3 consists of 15 residues. V was shortened by 5 bases and J by 2 bases, with 14 bases between the two germline ends. Germline CDR1 SGHNT, CDR2 YENEEA. This chain's CDR3 is CASSHSGHATDTQYF. The CDR3, as DNA: TGTGCCAGCAGCCACTCGGGACACGCCACAGATACGCAGTATTTT.

This chain links TRBV5-1 with TRBJ2-3; possibly TRBD2 for D (5 bases). The length of the CDR3 is 14 residues. The germline V gene encodes CDR1 SGHRS and CDR2 YFSETQ. Trimming took 5 bases from V and 4 from J, leaving 14 bases between them. CDR3 protein: CASRTGSPPDTQYF. Written as DNA, the CDR3 is TGCGCCAGCAGGACGGGGTCGCCCCCAGATACGCAGTATTTT.

This chain connects TRBV18 to TRBJ2-3; tentative D call: TRBD1 (5 bases). The V gene's germline CDR1 is KGHSH and CDR2 LQKENI. This CDR3 is 14 amino acids long. Trimming removed 6 bases from V and 2 bases from J, with 12 bases in between. CDR3 sequence reads: CASSRTSNTDTQYF. CDR3 bases: TGTGCCAGCTCGCGGACATCGAACACAGATACGCAGTATTTT.

This clone was recorded at least ten times. This chain uses TRBV11-3 with TRBJ2-1; tentatively, D is TRBD2 (5 bases). V was pared by 1 base and J by 9 bases, with 13 bases between. This CDR3 has 14 amino acids. Germline CDR1 is SGHNT and CDR2 is YENEEA. DNA for the CDR3: TGTGCCAGCAGCTTAGGCGGAGCGGCTGGTGAGCAGTTCTTC. It encodes CASSLGGAAGEQFF.

The table lists this clone with many counts. The chain combines TRBV11-3 with TRBJ1-5, with D possibly TRBD1 on 6 matching bases. This CDR3 has 15 amino acids. Germline V CDR1 and CDR2: SGHNT, YENEEA. Deletions cut 1 base from V and 3 bases from J, with 10 bases between. The CDR3 here is CASSLVGGSNQPQHF. The CDR3 coding sequence is TGTGCCAGCAGCTTAGTAGGGGGTTCCAATCAGCCCCAGCATTTT.

The rearrangement links TRBV6-8 to TRBJ2-5; either TRBD1 or TRBD2 may fit D (6 bases each). CDR1 and CDR2 (germline): MNHGY, SAAAGT. V gave up 7 bases and J gave up 3 bases, with 15 bases separating them. This CDR3 contains 14 residues. As DNA, the CDR3 is TGTGCCAGCAACAGCCCCGGGGGCGAAGAGACCCAGTACTTC. It translates to CASNSPGGEETQYF.

This clone was found many times. The chain joins TRBV7-1 to TRBJ1-3; no clear D. TRBV7-1 is an open reading frame whose function is uncertain. This CDR3 contains 13 residues. Trimming left V 4 bases short and J 7 bases short, with 11 bases between. The CDR3 region is CASSFIGGNTIYF. The CDR3 DNA sequence: TGTGCCAGCAGCTTCATTGGAGGGAACACCATATATTTT.

V and J are TRBV29-1 and TRBJ1-1, with D unclear. The germline V gene has CDR1 SQVTM and CDR2 ANQGSEA. The CDR3 is 12 residues long. Trimming pared 2 bases from V and 12 bases from J, leaving 16 bases between. Written as DNA, the CDR3 is TGCAGCGTTGAAAGGACGGCTGGAACGACTTTCTTT. It encodes CSVERTAGTTFF. Full variable domain (rest looked up from reference TRBV29-1 and TRBJ1-1): SAVISQKPSRDICQRGTSLTIQCQVDSQVTMMFWYRQQPGQSLTLIATANQGSEATYESGFVIDKFPISRPNLTFSTLTVSNMSPEDSSIYLCSVERTAGTTFFGQGTRLTVV.

The chain is built from TRBV4-1 and TRBJ1-2, with D hard to call. Trimming shortened V by 0 bases and J by 1 base, and 15 bases separated the two germline ends. This CDR3 contains 17 residues. In germline, CDR1 is MGHRA, CDR2 YSYEKL. The CDR3 sequence: CASSQDVGGLNNYGYTF. Here the CDR3 DNA reads TGCGCCAGCAGCCAAGATGTGGGCGGACTTAATAACTATGGCTACACCTTC.

V is TRBV19 and J is TRBJ2-7, with D unclear. Germline lookup yields CDR1 LNHDA and CDR2 SQIVND (reference sequence). Deletions cut 3 bases from V and 2 bases from J, with 8 bases between. The CDR3 is made up of 13 amino acids. This CDR3 is CASSMRATYEQYF. CDR3 coding DNA: TGTGCCAGTAGTATGCGAGCAACCTACGAGCAGTACTTC.

The J gene is TRBJ2-1, the V gene TRBV19, with 7 nucleotides matching TRBD1. This CDR3 has 14 amino acids. Losses at the gene ends were 5 bases for V and 4 bases for J; bases not matched to a gene: 5. CDR1 and CDR2 (germline): LNHDA, SQIVND (reference sequence). The CDR3 here is CASSPRTGYNEQFF. The DNA of the CDR3 is TGTGCCAGTAGTCCCCGGACAGGATACAATGAGCAGTTCTTC.

The chain is built from TRBV29-1 and TRBJ1-1; D might be TRBD1 (5 bases). The CDR3 totals 13 residues. V was trimmed by 7 bases and J by 9 bases, leaving 21 bases between them. In germline, CDR1 is SQVTM, CDR2 ANQGSEA. The CDR3 sequence: CSAHNADRHQAFF. CDR3 nucleotides: TGCAGCGCACATAACGCCGACAGACATCAAGCTTTCTTT.

The chain recombines TRBV19 with TRBJ2-3; 10 bases agree with TRBD2. The CDR3 contains 16 residues. CDR1 LNHDA and CDR2 SQIVND come from the germline V gene (reference sequence). With V trimmed by 0 bases and J by 2 bases, 2 bases remained unmatched. The DNA of the CDR3 is TGTGCCAGTAGTATAGATCTAGCGGGGGTCACAGATACGCAGTATTTT. Encoded protein: CASSIDLAGVTDTQYF.

This clone was detected a few times. The rearrangement uses TRBV6-8 and TRBJ1-2; TRBD1 matches 8 bases. The germline V gene has CDR1 MNHGY and CDR2 SAAAGT. The CDR3 extends over 14 amino acids. With V trimmed by 5 bases and J by 4 bases, 6 bases remained unmatched. The CDR3 DNA is TGTGCCAGCAGTCGACAGGGGATTGGCTATGGCTACACCTTC. Protein product: CASSRQGIGYGYTF.

This chain links TRBV6-8 with TRBJ2-7; TRBD2 aligns across 11 bases. CDR3 size: 15 residues. V shed 4 bases, J shed 2 bases, and the junction held 4 bases outside the gene matches. Germline V CDR1 and CDR2: MNHGY, SAAAGT. This CDR3 reads CASSSTSGVTYEQYF. CDR3 DNA: TGTGCCAGCAGTTCGACTAGCGGGGTTACCTACGAGCAGTACTTC.

Only a few counts were recorded for this clone. V gene TRBV9 combines with J gene TRBJ1-6, with D hard to call. The CDR3 is 13 residues long. Trimming pared 0 bases from V and 16 bases from J, leaving 14 bases between. Per germline, CDR1 SGDLS and CDR2 YYNGEE. For the CDR3, the DNA is TGTGCCAGCAGCGTAGACACCGAGGGTTTGCTCCACTTT. Protein sequence: CASSVDTEGLLHF.

The V and J genes are TRBV28 and TRBJ2-7, with D possibly matching TRBD1 (6 bases). The CDR3 is 13 amino acids. Germline V gene data show CDR1 as MDHEN and CDR2 as SYDVKM. Trimming pared 3 bases from V and 2 bases from J, leaving 8 bases between. The CDR3 nucleotides read TGTGCCAGCAGTTTGACAGGCGCCTACGAGCAGTACTTC. Protein product: CASSLTGAYEQYF.

The table lists this clone with many counts. This chain links TRBV11-3 with TRBJ2-2; 7 bases align to TRBD1. The CDR3 length is 15 residues. Germline CDR1 reads SGHNT; CDR2 reads YENEEA. V shed 2 bases, J shed 6 bases, and the junction held 6 bases outside the gene matches. For the CDR3, the DNA is TGTGCCAGCAGCTTATTAGCAGGGGGACCCGGGGAGCTGTTTTTT. Its protein product is CASSLLAGGPGELFF.

This clone has just a few counts. The chain is built from TRBV6-8 and TRBJ2-7; TRBD2 might be the D (6 bases). The CDR3 runs to 19 residues. V was cut by 3 bases and J by 3 bases, with 27 bases left in between. CDR1 and CDR2 (germline): MNHGY, SAAAGT. CDR3 amino acids: CASSYDPRDLTPNIYEQYF. The CDR3 DNA reads as TGTGCCAGCAGTTATGATCCGCGGGACCTTACCCCTAATATCTACGAGCAGTACTTC.

In this sample, this clone turned up a few times. V usage is TRBV28 and J usage is TRBJ1-5; 8 nucleotides line up with TRBD1. Germline CDR1 MDHEN, CDR2 SYDVKM. V was clipped by 2 bases and J by 3 bases; unmatched bases: 6. This CDR3 is built from 16 residues. CDR3 in DNA: TGTGCCAGCAGTTTAGACAGGGGAGTGATCAATCAGCCCCAGCATTTT. It yields the protein CASSLDRGVINQPQHF.

This clone was seen a single time. V is TRBV29-1 and J is TRBJ1-5, with no clear D. This CDR3 is 13 amino acids long. CDR1 SQVTM and CDR2 ANQGSEA come from the germline V gene. V lost 4 bases and J lost 4, with 11 bases in between. The CDR3 region is CSVGTGWNQPQHF. The CDR3 DNA sequence: TGCAGCGTTGGGACGGGTTGGAATCAGCCCCAGCATTTT.

The gene calls are TRBV5-1 and TRBJ2-6, with D maybe TRBD2 (5 bases). CDR1 is SGHRS, CDR2 YFSETQ, per germline. CDR3 length equals 15 residues. V lost 0 bases, J lost 2 bases, and 6 bases lay in between. The CDR3 coding sequence is TGCGCCAGCAGCTTGGGAGGGACTGGGGCCAACGTCCTGACTTTC. Amino acid sequence: CASSLGGTGANVLTF.

In its sample, this clone is medium-sized. Other DNA sequences in this sample translate to the same CDR3. The CDR3 region has the DNA TGTGCCAGCAGCTTAGTGGGCGGGAACACTGAAGCTTTCTTT. Translation: CASSLVGGNTEAFF. J is TRBJ1-1 and V is TRBV11-3, with D uncertain. The CDR3 is 14 residues long. V lost 1 base and J lost 1, with 7 bases in between. CDR1 is SGHNT and CDR2 is YENEEA in the germline V gene.

The chain recombines TRBV9 with TRBJ2-5, with D possibly being TRBD2 (7 bases). Per germline, CDR1 SGDLS and CDR2 YYNGEE. The CDR3 sequence is 15 residues long. Trimming stripped 4 bases from V and 2 bases from J, with 15 bases between. CDR3 DNA: TGTGCCAGCAGCTTCGCGGGGGCGCCACAAGAGACCCAGTACTTC. This translates into CASSFAGAPQETQYF.

This clone was detected a few times. This rearrangement joins TRBV30 to TRBJ1-2, with D maybe TRBD1 (5 bases). The CDR3 is 13 amino acids. The germline CDR1 and CDR2 sequences are GTSNPN and SVGIG (reference sequence). Between the trimmed V and J ends, which lost 0 bases and 1 base, there was a span of 6 bases. The CDR3 DNA sequence: TGTGCCTGGAGTGTGGACAATAACTATGGCTACACCTTC. This sequence encodes CAWSVDNNYGYTF.

The V gene is TRBV29-1, the J gene TRBJ1-1, with TRBD1 identical over 12 bases. Unmatched junction bases numbered 9, after V lost 6 bases and J lost 10 bases. There are 13 residues in the CDR3. The germline V gene has CDR1 SQVTM and CDR2 ANQGSEA. CDR3 in DNA: TGCAGCGTAGGTGCGGGACAGGGGGCTAGAGCTTTCTTT. Residues: CSVGAGQGARAFF.

In its sample, this clone is medium-sized. The chain carries TRBV7-2 and TRBJ1-1, with a tentative D call TRBD1 (5 bases). Germline CDR1 and CDR2: SGHTA and FQGNSA. The CDR3 has 13 amino acids. V lost 7 bases to trimming and J lost 7 bases, with 16 bases between them. The CDR3 here is CASTTQGLREAFF. Here the CDR3 DNA reads TGTGCCAGCACCACTCAGGGTTTACGTGAAGCTTTCTTT.

This clone has more than one count but fewer than ten. This rearrangement joins TRBV28 to TRBJ2-1, with no clear D. The CDR3 covers 14 residues. Per germline, CDR1 MDHEN and CDR2 SYDVKM. Trimming pared 7 bases from V and 5 bases from J, leaving 15 bases between. CDR3 sequence: CASNSRSNDNEQFF. In nucleotides, the CDR3 is TGTGCCAGCAACAGTAGGTCCAACGACAATGAGCAGTTCTTC. The whole variable domain, filled in from reference TRBV28 and TRBJ2-1, reads DVKVTQSSRYLVKRTGEKVFLECVQDMDHENMFWYRQDPGLGLRLIYFSYDVKMKEKGDIPEGYSVSREKKERFSLILESASTNQTSMYLCASNSRSNDNEQFFGPGTRLTVL.

The genes are TRBV11-3 and TRBJ2-2; D is perhaps TRBD2 (6 bases). The CDR3 has 15 residues. V was shortened by 0 bases and J by 5 bases, with 10 bases between the two germline ends. CDR1 is SGHNT and CDR2 is YENEEA in the germline V gene. CDR3 amino acids: CASSLDGTFTGELFF. DNA for the CDR3: TGTGCCAGCAGCTTAGATGGGACTTTTACCGGGGAGCTGTTTTTT.

The J gene is TRBJ2-1, the V gene TRBV5-1; D is possibly TRBD1 or TRBD2 (6 bases each). V dropped 0 bases and J dropped 4 bases, with 11 bases sitting between them. The germline CDR1 and CDR2 sequences are SGHRS and YFSETQ. The CDR3 totals 15 residues. CDR3 nucleotide sequence: TGCGCCAGCAGCTTGGGAGGGGGGTCATACAATGAGCAGTTCTTC. Protein product: CASSLGGGSYNEQFF.